One sample yielded the 22 T cell receptor beta chains listed below, sequenced in a study of memory CD4+ T cells and cytomegalovirus serostatus. The sort gate was single viable CD3+CD4+CD8-CD45RO+ cells for memory CD4+ T cells. The assay was immunoSEQ multiplex PCR, and TCRdb's table has in-frame clones only and misses some. The sample carries fewer than 35,000 clones, more than 70% recorded once. Sequenced sample: memory CD4+ T cells from blood. The source of these receptors is an adult in good health and CMV-seronegative.

This clone was observed a handful of times. The chain recombines TRBV25-1 with TRBJ1-1; no clear D gene. Trimming took 4 bases from V and 0 from J, leaving 6 bases between them. This CDR3 region has 13 residues. Per the germline V gene, CDR1 is MGHDK and CDR2 is SYGVNS. CDR3 sequence: CASSVGVNTEAFF. The CDR3 region has the DNA TGTGCCAGCAGTGTCGGAGTGAACACTGAAGCTTTCTTT.

The chain employs TRBV19 and TRBJ1-6, with D perhaps matching TRBD1 (5 bases). Germline CDR1 LNHDA, CDR2 SQIVND (reference sequence). V was trimmed by 6 bases and J by 5 bases, leaving 11 bases between them. The CDR3 loop spans 14 amino acids. The CDR3 region has the DNA TGTGCCAGTAGCGACAGCCTTAATAATTCACCCCTCCACTTT. Translated, it gives CASSDSLNNSPLHF.

The V and J genes are TRBV5-1 and TRBJ2-3, with 11 nucleotides matching TRBD1. J was trimmed by 6 bases and V by 0 bases; bases with no gene match: 3. The CDR3 runs to 15 residues. Per the germline V gene, CDR1 is SGHRS and CDR2 is YFSETQ. The CDR3 reads CASSLAGTGGDTQYF. In nucleotides, the CDR3 is TGCGCCAGCAGCTTGGCCGGGACAGGGGGGGATACGCAGTATTTT.

This sequence joins TRBV5-6 and TRBJ1-2; a weak D match, TRBD1 (6 bases). Trimming pared 4 bases from V and 2 bases from J, leaving 12 bases between. CDR1 and CDR2 from the germline V gene are SGHDT and YYEEEE. There are 14 residues in the CDR3. The CDR3 sequence: CASSVQQGNYGYTF. As DNA, the CDR3 is TGTGCCAGCAGCGTCCAGCAGGGGAACTATGGCTACACCTTC.

The chain carries TRBV7-3 and TRBJ2-1, with 8 bases aligning to TRBD1. CDR1 is SGHTA, CDR2 FQGTGA, per germline. The J segment lost 7 bases and the V segment lost 5 bases, leaving 16 bases of the junction unmatched. The CDR3 totals 17 residues. The CDR3 loop is CASSLTRPGQGKNEQFF. CDR3 nucleotides: TGTGCCAGCAGCCTTACCCGCCCCGGACAGGGAAAAAATGAGCAGTTCTTC.

This chain uses TRBV6-1 with TRBJ1-5; D call uncertain. In germline, CDR1 is MNHNS, CDR2 SASEGT. This CDR3 spans 15 amino acids. V was shortened by 5 bases and J by 6 bases, with 17 bases between the two germline ends. The CDR3 DNA is TGTGCCAGCAGTTCCGAGGGCCTTGGACTTCAGCCCCAGCATTTT. Its protein product is CASSSEGLGLQPQHF.

With respect to this clone: The same CDR3 is also encoded by other DNA sequences in this sample. The gene calls are TRBV11-3 and TRBJ2-3; 10 bases line up with TRBD2. The J segment lost 1 base and the V segment lost 1 base, leaving 2 bases of the junction unmatched. The CDR3 contains 16 residues. Germline lookup yields CDR1 SGHNT and CDR2 YENEEA. CDR3 in amino acids: CASSLGTSGRTDTQYF. The CDR3 DNA reads as TGTGCCAGCAGCTTAGGGACTAGCGGCCGCACAGATACGCAGTATTTT.

The chain employs TRBV30 and TRBJ1-1; possible D gene TRBD1, 5 bases. V gave up 1 base and J gave up 1 base, with 10 bases separating them. The CDR3 length is 14 residues. The germline gives CDR1 GTSNPN, CDR2 SVGIG (reference sequence). CDR3 protein: CAWSGSGGNTEAFF. CDR3 nucleotide sequence: TGTGCCTGGAGTGGATCGGGGGGGAACACTGAAGCTTTCTTT.

The chain is built from TRBV19 and TRBJ2-1; 7 bases are shared with TRBD1. Germline assignment: CDR1 LNHDA and CDR2 SQIVND (reference sequence). This CDR3 spans 14 amino acids. The junction had 7 bases not matched to a gene; V was cut back by 5 bases and J by 6 bases. The CDR3 loop reads CASSFKTGSNEQFF. The CDR3 region has the DNA TGTGCCAGTAGTTTCAAGACAGGGTCCAATGAGCAGTTCTTC.

This chain connects TRBV6-5 to TRBJ1-2; D is uncertain. V was trimmed by 5 bases and J by 5 bases, leaving 18 bases between them. This CDR3 has 15 residues. Per the germline V gene, CDR1 is MNHEY and CDR2 is SVGAGI. In DNA, the CDR3 is TGTGCCAGCAGTCCCCTTGTAACAGATCAGTATGGCTACACCTTC. It translates to CASSPLVTDQYGYTF.

The V gene is TRBV6-5, the J gene TRBJ1-1, with TRBD1 identical over 10 bases. This CDR3 comprises 14 residues. The germline V gene has CDR1 MNHEY and CDR2 SVGAGI. The J segment lost 11 bases and the V segment lost 2 bases, leaving 8 bases of the junction unmatched. The CDR3 DNA follows: TGTGCCAGCAGTTACGGACAGGGGGTCCGAGAGGCTTTCTTT. Encoded protein: CASSYGQGVREAFF.

CDR3 protein: CASSLYERVGNTEAFF. DNA of the CDR3: TGTGCCAGCAGTCTGTACGAGCGGGTGGGAAACACTGAAGCTTTCTTT. This chain joins TRBV11-2 and TRBJ1-1; D remains unclear. The V and J ends lost 6 bases and 2 bases respectively, with 19 bases between them. This CDR3 region has 16 residues. Germline V gene sequence: CDR1 SGHAT, CDR2 FQNNGV.

The rearrangement uses TRBV5-1 and TRBJ1-4, with D perhaps matching TRBD1 (6 bases). Germline V lookup: CDR1 SGHRS, CDR2 YFSETQ. Trimming took off 0 bases at V and 7 bases at J, with 10 bases between the two ends. This CDR3 is 14 amino acids long. CDR3 protein: CASSLEGHGEKLFF. The CDR3 region has the DNA TGCGCCAGCAGCTTGGAGGGACATGGTGAAAAACTGTTTTTT.

The gene calls are TRBV18 and TRBJ1-1; the D gene is possibly TRBD1 (5 bases). The ends were cut back, 3 bases at V and 4 bases at J, with 12 bases in the middle. CDR3 length: 14 amino acids. Germline loops: CDR1 KGHSH, CDR2 LQKENI. CDR3 nucleotides: TGTGCCAGCTCACCCGAACAGGTTGCCACTGAAGCTTTCTTT. Protein sequence: CASSPEQVATEAFF.

The chain is built from TRBV6-1 and TRBJ2-2; D remains ambiguous. Per the germline V gene, CDR1 is MNHNS and CDR2 is SASEGT. The V and J ends lost 6 bases and 2 bases respectively, with 7 bases between them. The CDR3 covers 13 residues. As DNA, the CDR3 is TGTGCCAGCAGGTCGAGTAACACCGGGGAGCTGTTTTTT. Translating gives CASRSSNTGELFF.

The gene calls are TRBV5-8 and TRBJ1-1; D gene unclear. The CDR3 loop spans 14 amino acids. Trimming left V 1 base short and J 2 bases short, with 9 bases between. The germline CDR1 and CDR2 sequences are SGHTS and YDEGEE. The DNA for the CDR3 is TGTGCCAGCAGCTTGTGGCCAGTTAACACTGAAGCTTTCTTT. Its translation is CASSLWPVNTEAFF.

This chain joins TRBV4-1 and TRBJ2-3; 7 positions agree with TRBD1. The V gene end was trimmed by 0 bases and the J gene end by 0 bases; junction bases not matched to a gene: 6. The germline CDR1 and CDR2 sequences are MGHRA and YSYEKL. The CDR3 consists of 17 residues. CDR3 in DNA: TGCGCCAGCAGCCAAGACCCCGGCAGGGGGAGCACAGATACGCAGTATTTT. Protein sequence: CASSQDPGRGSTDTQYF.

This chain connects TRBV12-5 to TRBJ2-1; no clear D gene. Germline CDR1 LGHNT, CDR2 FRNRAP. V gave up 2 bases and J gave up 3 bases, with 2 bases separating them. This CDR3 spans 12 amino acids. DNA for the CDR3: TGTGCTAGTGGTTTGAGCTACAATGAGCAGTTCTTC. Residues: CASGLSYNEQFF.

This sequence joins TRBV2 and TRBJ2-5, with D possibly being TRBD2 (5 bases). CDR1 is SNHLY and CDR2 is FYNNEI in the germline V gene. V lost 4 bases to trimming and J lost 5 bases, with 11 bases between them. This CDR3 has 13 residues. The CDR3 DNA reads as TGTGCCAGCAGTGCTGGAGGTGTGGAGACCCAGTACTTC. This translates into CASSAGGVETQYF.

The genes are TRBV14 and TRBJ2-3; 12 bases fit TRBD2. The CDR3 covers 18 residues. With 4 bases clipped from V and 0 bases from J, the junction kept 8 bases outside the gene matches. Germline CDR1 reads SGHDN; CDR2 reads FVKESK. CDR3 nucleotides: TGTGCCAGCAGCCTCTGGACTAGCGGGGCTTCGAGCACAGATACGCAGTATTTT. This codes for CASSLWTSGASSTDTQYF.

This chain links TRBV10-3 with TRBJ2-1, with TRBD2 matching over 8 bases. CDR3 length: 13 amino acids. Germline-derived CDR1 and CDR2 are ENHRY and SYGVKD. With V trimmed by 5 bases and J by 10 bases, 7 bases remained unmatched. In nucleotides, the CDR3 is TGTGCCATCAGTTTGGCGGGGGGAGTCGAGCAGTTCTTC. Translating gives CAISLAGGVEQFF.

V usage is TRBV5-6 and J usage is TRBJ2-1; unclear D gene. V lost 1 base and J 2 bases, leaving 19 bases between the germline ends. The CDR3 extends over 18 amino acids. In germline, CDR1 is SGHDT, CDR2 YYEEEE. CDR3 DNA: TGTGCCAGCAGCTTGAGTTCTGGACGGAGACTGACCTACAATGAGCAGTTCTTC. This codes for CASSLSSGRRLTYNEQFF.